One T cell receptor beta chain is described in this entry. Antigen specificity is unknown. Assay: immunoSEQ multiplex PCR; the TCRdb copy retains only in-frame clones and omits some. The sample consists of some 150,000 clones, approximately 80% of them appearing once. This sample is part of a study of cytotoxic CD8 clonotypes in ibrutinib-treated CLL. Study in general: IGHV unmutated 17 to 18; relapsed/refractory about 10; treatment-naive roughly 15.

As input for TCR beta libraries, around 2 micrograms of genomic DNA came from cryopreserved PBMCs. Broader study findings: Clonality showed a rise at ibrutinib response that reversed toward baseline at progression. Researchers report that baseline clonality outpaced age-matched healthy donors and tracked circulating CD8+ T-cell counts.

This TCR derives from a human donor with chronic lymphocytic leukemia. This specimen consisted of PBMCs, obtained after 36 months of ibrutinib treatment.

CDR3 nucleotide sequence: TGTGCCAGCAGTCCGAGACACCGAACGGGGGGCTACACCTTC. Its protein product is CASSPRHRTGGYTF. The chain is built from TRBV6-6 and TRBJ1-2; D not resolved. This CDR3 region has 14 residues. Trimming left V 5 bases short and J 8 bases short, with 18 bases between. The germline gives CDR1 MNHNY, CDR2 SVGAGI (reference sequence).